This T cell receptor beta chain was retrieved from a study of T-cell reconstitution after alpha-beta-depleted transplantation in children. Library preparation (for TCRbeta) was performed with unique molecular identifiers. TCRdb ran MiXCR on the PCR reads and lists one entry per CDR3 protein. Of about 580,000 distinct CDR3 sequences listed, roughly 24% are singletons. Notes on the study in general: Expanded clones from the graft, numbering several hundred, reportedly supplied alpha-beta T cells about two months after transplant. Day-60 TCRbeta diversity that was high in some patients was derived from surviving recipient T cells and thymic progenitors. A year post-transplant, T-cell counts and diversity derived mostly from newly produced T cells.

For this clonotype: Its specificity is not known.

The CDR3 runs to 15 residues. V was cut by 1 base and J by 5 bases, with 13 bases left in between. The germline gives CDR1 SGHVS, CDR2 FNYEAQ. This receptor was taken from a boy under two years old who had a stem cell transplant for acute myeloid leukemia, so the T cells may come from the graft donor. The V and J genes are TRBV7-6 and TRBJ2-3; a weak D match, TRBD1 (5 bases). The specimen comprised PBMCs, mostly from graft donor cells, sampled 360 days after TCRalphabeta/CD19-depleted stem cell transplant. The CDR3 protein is CASSLGRRGIDTQYF. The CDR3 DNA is TGTGCCAGCAGCTTAGGGAGAAGGGGTATAGATACGCAGTATTTT.